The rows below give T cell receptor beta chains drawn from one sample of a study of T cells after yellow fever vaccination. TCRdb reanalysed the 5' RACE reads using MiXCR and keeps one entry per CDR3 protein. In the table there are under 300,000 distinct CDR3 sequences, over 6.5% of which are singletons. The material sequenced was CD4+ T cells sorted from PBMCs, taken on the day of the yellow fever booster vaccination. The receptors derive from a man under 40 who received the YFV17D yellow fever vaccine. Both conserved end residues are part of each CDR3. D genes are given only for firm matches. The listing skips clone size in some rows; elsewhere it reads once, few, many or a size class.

CSVVGLLNEQFF	TGCAGCGTTGTGGGACTACTCAATGAGCAGTTCTTC	few	TRBV29-1	TRBJ2-1	TRBD2	12
CCARDPLGRGSSYEQYF	TGCTGTGCTAGAGATCCCCTTGGCAGGGGGAGCTCCTACGAGCAGTACTTC	-	TRBV20-1	TRBJ2-7	TRBD1	17
CASSQDAPSPNNF	TGTGCCAGCAGCCAAGATGCGCCTAGCCCCAACAATTTT	many	TRBV4-2	TRBJ2-3	-	13
CASSLRQGGEKLFF	TGTGCCAGCAGTTTGAGGCAGGGAGGTGAAAAACTGTTTTTT	many	TRBV12-3/TRBV12-4	TRBJ1-4	-	14
CASVSLASSYNEQFF	TGTGCCAGCGTCTCCCTAGCGAGTTCATACAATGAGCAGTTCTTC	-	TRBV7-9	TRBJ2-1	-	15
CASSRDAANYGYTF	TGCGCCAGCAGCAGAGACGCAGCTAACTATGGCTACACCTTC	-	TRBV5-1	TRBJ1-2	-	14
CSAGRAIGGETQYF	TGCAGTGCTGGAAGGGCCATCGGGGGAGAGACCCAGTACTTC	many	TRBV20-1	TRBJ2-5	-	14
CASSQDRPGGELFF	TGCGCCAGCAGCCAAGATAGGCCGGGCGGGGAGCTGTTTTTT	few	TRBV4-3	TRBJ2-2	-	14
CASSGSGSGSDTQYF	TGTGCCAGCAGTGGTAGCGGGAGTGGATCGGATACGCAGTATTTT	many	TRBV28	TRBJ2-3	TRBD2	15
CASRRLVGPGLAETYNEQFF	TGTGCCAGCAGGAGACTGGTGGGTCCTGGACTAGCGGAGACATACAATGAGCAGTTCTTC	few	TRBV11-1	TRBJ2-1	TRBD2	20
CATRWESDTQYF	TGTGCCACTAGGTGGGAGTCAGATACGCAGTATTTT	few	TRBV2	TRBJ2-3	-	12
CASSPIGLPDTQYF	TGTGCCAGCAGCCCGATTGGATTACCAGATACGCAGTATTTT	many	TRBV7-2	TRBJ2-3	-	14
CASSYRASGNTIYF	TGTGCCAGCAGTTACAGAGCCTCTGGAAACACCATATATTTT	-	TRBV6-5	TRBJ1-3	-	14
CASSLGGLASDTQYF	TGTGCCAGCAGCTTAGGGGGACTAGCGTCAGATACGCAGTATTTT	-	TRBV7-2	TRBJ2-3	TRBD2	15
CASSRDSSSGKLFF	TGCGCCAGCAGTCGTGACAGTTCCTCTGGAAAACTGTTTTTT	many	TRBV5-1	TRBJ1-4	-	14
CASSITGVAADTQYF	TGTGCCAGTAGTATCACCGGAGTTGCAGCAGATACGCAGTATTTT	many	TRBV19	TRBJ2-3	-	15
CASRIGAPSETQYF	TGTGCCAGCAGAATAGGGGCGCCCTCAGAGACCCAGTACTTC	few	TRBV12-3/TRBV12-4	TRBJ2-5	-	14
CASSLGGEPYEQYF	TGTGCCAGCAGTTTGGGTGGGGAACCCTACGAGCAGTACTTC	-	TRBV28	TRBJ2-7	-	14
CASSLMLGSYNEQFF	TGTGCCAGCAGCTTAATGCTGGGGTCCTACAATGAGCAGTTCTTC	-	TRBV7-9	TRBJ2-1	-	15
CSVGRGLGGELFF	TGCAGCGTTGGCAGGGGCTTGGGCGGGGAGCTGTTTTTT	few	TRBV29-1	TRBJ2-2	-	13
CSARDMNRGFSQPQHF	TGCAGTGCTAGAGATATGAACAGGGGATTTTCTCAGCCCCAGCATTTT	many	TRBV20-1	TRBJ1-5	TRBD1	16
CASSFGRSNTEAFF	TGTGCCAGCAGCTTTGGACGTTCGAACACTGAAGCTTTCTTT	many	TRBV7-2	TRBJ1-1	-	14
CASKGRLGNGETQYF	TGTGCCAGCAAAGGTCGATTGGGAAACGGGGAGACCCAGTACTTC	few	TRBV4-2	TRBJ2-5	-	15
CACDPSGRAGADTQYF	TGTGCCTGTGACCCTAGCGGGAGGGCGGGGGCAGATACGCAGTATTTT	-	TRBV30	TRBJ2-3	TRBD2	16
CASSRRDSGSPKNSPLHF	TGTGCCAGCAGCCGACGGGACAGTGGGTCCCCCAAAAATTCACCCCTCCACTTT	-	TRBV7-6	TRBJ1-6	TRBD1	18
CASTKTLDTQYF	TGTGCCAGCACCAAAACTTTAGATACGCAGTATTTT	many	TRBV7-8	TRBJ2-3	-	12
CASSLSRTGATYEQYF	TGTGCCAGCAGTTTATCCAGGACAGGGGCAACCTACGAGCAGTACTTC	few	TRBV6-5	TRBJ2-7	TRBD1	16
CASSRGLLYEQYF	TGTGCCAGCAGCCGGGGGCTCCTCTACGAGCAGTACTTC	-	TRBV5-5	TRBJ2-7	-	13
CASSYISNTGELFF	TGTGCCAGCAGTTACATCTCCAACACCGGGGAGCTGTTTTTT	-	TRBV6-5	TRBJ2-2	-	14
CASSLGGAGQGFYNEQFF	TGCGCCAGCAGCTTGGGGGGGGCGGGACAGGGCTTCTACAATGAGCAGTTCTTC	few	TRBV5-1	TRBJ2-1	TRBD1	18
CASSPGGARGLGGELFF	TGTGCCAGCAGCCCCGGCGGCGCCCGGGGTCTGGGCGGGGAGCTGTTTTTT	few	TRBV5-4	TRBJ2-2	-	17
CSADSSYNEQFF	TGCAGCGCGGACAGCTCCTACAATGAGCAGTTCTTC	many	TRBV29-1	TRBJ2-1	-	12